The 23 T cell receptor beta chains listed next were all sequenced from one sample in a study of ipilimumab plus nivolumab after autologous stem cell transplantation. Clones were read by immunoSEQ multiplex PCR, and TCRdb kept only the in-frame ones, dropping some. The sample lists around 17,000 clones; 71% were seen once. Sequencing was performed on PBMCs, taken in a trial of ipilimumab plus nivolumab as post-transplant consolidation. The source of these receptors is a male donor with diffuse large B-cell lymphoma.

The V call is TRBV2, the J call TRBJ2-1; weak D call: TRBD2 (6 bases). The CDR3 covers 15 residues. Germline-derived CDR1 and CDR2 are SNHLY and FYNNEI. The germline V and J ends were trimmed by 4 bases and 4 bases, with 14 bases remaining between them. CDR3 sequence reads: CASSVGLNTYNEQFF. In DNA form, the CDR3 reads TGTGCCAGCAGTGTAGGACTAAATACATACAATGAGCAGTTCTTC.

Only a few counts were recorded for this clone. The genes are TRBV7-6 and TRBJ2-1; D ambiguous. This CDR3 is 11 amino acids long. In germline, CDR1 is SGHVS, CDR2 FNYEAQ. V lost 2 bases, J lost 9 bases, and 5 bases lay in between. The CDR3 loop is CASSLNGEQFF. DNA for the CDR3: TGTGCCAGCAGCTTAAATGGTGAGCAGTTCTTC.

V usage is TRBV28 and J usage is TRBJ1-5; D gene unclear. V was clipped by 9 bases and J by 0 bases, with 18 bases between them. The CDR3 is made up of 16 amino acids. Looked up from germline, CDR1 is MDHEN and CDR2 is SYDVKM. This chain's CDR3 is CASQISGIYSNQPQHF. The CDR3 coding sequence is TGTGCCAGTCAAATCTCCGGGATCTATAGCAATCAGCCCCAGCATTTT.

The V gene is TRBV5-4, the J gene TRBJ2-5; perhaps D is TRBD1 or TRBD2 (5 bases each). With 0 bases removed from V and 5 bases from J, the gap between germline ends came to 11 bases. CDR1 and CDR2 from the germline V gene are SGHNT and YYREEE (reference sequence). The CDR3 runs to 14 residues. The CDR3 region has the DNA TGTGCCAGCAGCTTGGCCGGGACGGGGGAGACCCAGTACTTC. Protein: CASSLAGTGETQYF.

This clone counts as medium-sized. In DNA, the CDR3 is TGTGCCAGCAGCTTGGATGCAGGTGAAGCTTTCTTT. Its translation is CASSLDAGEAFF. The rearrangement joins TRBV5-6 to TRBJ1-1; no reliable D call. Trimming shortened V by 0 bases and J by 7 bases, and 7 bases separated the two germline ends. CDR3 length: 12 amino acids. In germline, CDR1 is SGHDT, CDR2 YYEEEE.

The CDR3 nucleotides read TGTGCCAGCAGCTCCCAGTCGCAAGGGCTAGGCTACACCTTC. It specifies CASSSQSQGLGYTF. The chain carries TRBV7-2 and TRBJ1-2, with D unclear. CDR3 size: 14 residues. The germline V gene encodes CDR1 SGHTA and CDR2 FQGNSA. V was pared by 4 bases and J by 8 bases, with 17 bases between.

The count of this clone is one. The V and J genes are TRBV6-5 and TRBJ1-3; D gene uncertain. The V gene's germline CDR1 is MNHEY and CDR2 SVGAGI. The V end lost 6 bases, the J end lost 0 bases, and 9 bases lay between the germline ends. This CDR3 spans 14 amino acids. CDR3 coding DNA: TGTGCCAGCAGCACACCCGACTCTGGAAACACCATATATTTT. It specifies CASSTPDSGNTIYF.

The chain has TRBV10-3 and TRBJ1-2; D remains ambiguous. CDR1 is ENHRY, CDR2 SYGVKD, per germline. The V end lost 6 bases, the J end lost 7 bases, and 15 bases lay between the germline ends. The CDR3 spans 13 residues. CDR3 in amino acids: CAISEAGNSGYTF. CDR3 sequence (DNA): TGTGCCATCAGCGAGGCGGGTAATAGTGGCTACACCTTC.

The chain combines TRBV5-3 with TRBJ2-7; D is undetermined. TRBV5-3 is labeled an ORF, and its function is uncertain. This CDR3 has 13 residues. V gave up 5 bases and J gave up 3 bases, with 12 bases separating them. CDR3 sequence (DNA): TGTGCCAGAAGTTTTGACAAGTGCTACGAGCAGTACTTC. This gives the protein CARSFDKCYEQYF.

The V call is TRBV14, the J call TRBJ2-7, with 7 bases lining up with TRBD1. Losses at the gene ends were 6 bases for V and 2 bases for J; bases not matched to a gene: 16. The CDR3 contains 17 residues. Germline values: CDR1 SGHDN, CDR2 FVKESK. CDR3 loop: CASSPPDRRNDTYEQYF. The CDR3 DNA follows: TGTGCCAGCAGTCCACCGGACAGGCGCAACGATACCTACGAGCAGTACTTC. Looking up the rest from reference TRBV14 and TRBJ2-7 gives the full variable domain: EAGVTQFPSHSVIEKGQTVTLRCDPISGHDNLYWYRRVMGKEIKFLLHFVKESKQDESGMPNNRFLAERTGGTYSTLKVQPAELEDSGVYFCASSPPDRRNDTYEQYFGPGTRLTVT.

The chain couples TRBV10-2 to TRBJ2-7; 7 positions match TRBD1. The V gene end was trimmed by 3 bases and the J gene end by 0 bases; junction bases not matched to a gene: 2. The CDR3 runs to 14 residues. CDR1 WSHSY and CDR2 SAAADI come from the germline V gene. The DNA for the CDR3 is TGCGCCAGCAGTGACTCAGGGGGCTCCTACGAGCAGTACTTC. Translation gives CASSDSGGSYEQYF.

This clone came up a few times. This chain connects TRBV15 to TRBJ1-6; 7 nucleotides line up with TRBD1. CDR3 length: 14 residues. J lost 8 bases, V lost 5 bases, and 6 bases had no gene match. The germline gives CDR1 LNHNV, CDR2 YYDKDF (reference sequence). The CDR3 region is CATSHRGIDSPLHF. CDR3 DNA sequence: TGTGCCACCAGCCACAGGGGAATCGATTCACCCCTCCACTTT.

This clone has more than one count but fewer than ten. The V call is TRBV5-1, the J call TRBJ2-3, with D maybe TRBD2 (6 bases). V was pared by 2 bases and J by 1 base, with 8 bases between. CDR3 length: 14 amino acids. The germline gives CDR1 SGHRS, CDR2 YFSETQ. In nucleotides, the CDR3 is TGCGCCAGCAGCTTCCCGGGAGGCACAGATACGCAGTATTTT. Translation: CASSFPGGTDTQYF.

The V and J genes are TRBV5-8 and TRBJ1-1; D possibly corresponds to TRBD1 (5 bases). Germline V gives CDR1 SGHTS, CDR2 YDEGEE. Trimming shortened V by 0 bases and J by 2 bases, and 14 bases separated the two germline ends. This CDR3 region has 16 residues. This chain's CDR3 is CASSLGIYDRNTEAFF. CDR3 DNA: TGTGCCAGCAGCTTGGGAATTTACGACAGAAACACTGAAGCTTTCTTT.

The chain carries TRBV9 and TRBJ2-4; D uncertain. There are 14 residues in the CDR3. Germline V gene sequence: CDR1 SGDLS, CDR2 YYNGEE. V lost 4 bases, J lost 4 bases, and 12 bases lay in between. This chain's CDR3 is CASSPRNQKNIQYF. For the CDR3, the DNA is TGTGCCAGCAGCCCTCGAAACCAGAAAAACATTCAGTACTTC. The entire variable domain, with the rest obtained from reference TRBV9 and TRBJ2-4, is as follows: DSGVTQTPKHLITATGQRVTLRCSPRSGDLSVYWYQQSLDQGLQFLIQYYNGEERAKGNILERFSAQQFPDLHSELNLSSLELGDSALYFCASSPRNQKNIQYFGAGTRLSVL.

The CDR3, as DNA: TGTGCCAGCAGGGGCGACCGAGGGGCAACTAATGAAAAACTGTTTTTT. It codes for CASRGDRGATNEKLFF. The chain links TRBV28 to TRBJ1-4; perhaps TRBD1 as D (5 bases). Trimming took off 6 bases at V and 0 bases at J, with 14 bases between the two ends. This CDR3 has 16 amino acids. Germline V lookup: CDR1 MDHEN, CDR2 SYDVKM.

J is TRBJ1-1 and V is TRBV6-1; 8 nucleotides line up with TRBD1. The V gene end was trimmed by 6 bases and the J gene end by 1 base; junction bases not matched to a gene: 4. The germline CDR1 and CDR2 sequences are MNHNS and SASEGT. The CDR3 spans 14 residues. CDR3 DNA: TGTGCCAGCAGGATTGACAGGGGGAACACTGAAGCTTTCTTT. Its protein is CASRIDRGNTEAFF.

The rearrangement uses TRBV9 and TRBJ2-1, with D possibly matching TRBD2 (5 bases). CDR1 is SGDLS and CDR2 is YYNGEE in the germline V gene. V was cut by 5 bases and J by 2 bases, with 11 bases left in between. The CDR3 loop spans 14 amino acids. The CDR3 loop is CASRGRGPYNEQFF. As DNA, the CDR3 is TGTGCCAGCAGAGGGAGAGGGCCCTACAATGAGCAGTTCTTC.

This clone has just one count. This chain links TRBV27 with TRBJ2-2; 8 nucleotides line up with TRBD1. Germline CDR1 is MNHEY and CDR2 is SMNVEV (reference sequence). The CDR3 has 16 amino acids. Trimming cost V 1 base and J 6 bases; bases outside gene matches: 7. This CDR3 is CASSLYGQGAAGELFF. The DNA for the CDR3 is TGTGCCAGCAGTTTATATGGCCAGGGGGCGGCCGGGGAGCTGTTTTTT.

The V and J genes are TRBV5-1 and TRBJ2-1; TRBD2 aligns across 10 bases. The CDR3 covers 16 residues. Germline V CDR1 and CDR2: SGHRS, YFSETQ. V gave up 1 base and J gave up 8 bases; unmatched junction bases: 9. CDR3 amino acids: CASSLLASGGSDEQFF. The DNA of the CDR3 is TGCGCCAGCAGCTTGTTAGCTAGCGGGGGTAGCGATGAGCAGTTCTTC.

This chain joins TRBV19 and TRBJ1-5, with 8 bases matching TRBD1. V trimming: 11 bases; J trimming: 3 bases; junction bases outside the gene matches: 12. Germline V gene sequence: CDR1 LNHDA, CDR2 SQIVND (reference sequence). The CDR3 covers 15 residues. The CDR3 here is CASSEGRGPNQPQHF. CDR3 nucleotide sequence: TGTGCCTCTTCCGAGGGCAGGGGGCCCAATCAGCCCCAGCATTTT. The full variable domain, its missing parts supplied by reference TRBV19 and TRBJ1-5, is DGGITQSPKYLFRKEGQNVTLSCEQNLNHDAMYWYRQDPGQGLRLIYYSQIVNDFQKGDIAEGYSVSREKKESFPLTVTSAQKNPTAFYLCASSEGRGPNQPQHFGDGTRLSIL.

CDR3 sequence reads: CASSLGGARAGNTIYF. As DNA, the CDR3 is TGTGCCAGCAGCTTAGGTGGGGCTCGTGCTGGAAACACCATATATTTT. This sequence joins TRBV7-9 and TRBJ1-3; a weak D match, TRBD1 (5 bases). The CDR3 has 16 amino acids. Trimming removed 1 base at V and 2 bases at J, with 12 bases between. CDR1 is SEHNR and CDR2 is FQNEAQ in the germline V gene (reference sequence).

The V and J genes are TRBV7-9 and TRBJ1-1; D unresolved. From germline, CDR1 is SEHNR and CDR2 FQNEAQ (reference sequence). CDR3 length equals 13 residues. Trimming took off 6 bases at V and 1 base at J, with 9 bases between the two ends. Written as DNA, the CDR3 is TGTGCCAGCAGTCCTACCACGAACACTGAAGCTTTCTTT. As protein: CASSPTTNTEAFF.